The clone carrying this T cell receptor beta chain was counted a single time. Its antigen is still unknown. Germline V CDR1 and CDR2: LNHDA, SQIVND (reference sequence). The CDR3 contains 15 residues. Deletions cut 2 bases from V and 4 bases from J, with 9 bases between. The data stem from a study of Ad26.COV2.S vaccination and SARS-CoV-2 variants. Study results and caveats: Vaccinees displayed broader spike-specific TCR repertoires than placebo recipients. Researchers reported similar non-spike TCR breadth in vaccine and placebo recipients.

Treatment reported: about 20 received Ad26.COV2.S at low or high dose, single or two shots; roughly five received placebo; per-sample allocation not given. Following the first vaccine or placebo injection, samples were taken on day 63. Sequencing was performed with immunoSEQ multiplex PCR; in TCRdb, only in-frame clones are kept and a portion is missing. The repertoire holds approximately 280,000 clones, 70% to 90% seen once, with 2.5% to 3.5% in the top ten. This specimen was peripheral blood, taken in a trial of Ad26.COV2.S vaccine versus placebo. The origin of this receptor is a person aged 18-65 years who received the Ad26.COV2.S COVID-19 vaccine or a placebo. This chain links TRBV19 with TRBJ1-6, with D maybe TRBD1 (5 bases). For the CDR3, the DNA is TGTGCCAGTAGTATACGACAGAATTATAATTCACCCCTCCACTTT. As protein: CASSIRQNYNSPLHF.